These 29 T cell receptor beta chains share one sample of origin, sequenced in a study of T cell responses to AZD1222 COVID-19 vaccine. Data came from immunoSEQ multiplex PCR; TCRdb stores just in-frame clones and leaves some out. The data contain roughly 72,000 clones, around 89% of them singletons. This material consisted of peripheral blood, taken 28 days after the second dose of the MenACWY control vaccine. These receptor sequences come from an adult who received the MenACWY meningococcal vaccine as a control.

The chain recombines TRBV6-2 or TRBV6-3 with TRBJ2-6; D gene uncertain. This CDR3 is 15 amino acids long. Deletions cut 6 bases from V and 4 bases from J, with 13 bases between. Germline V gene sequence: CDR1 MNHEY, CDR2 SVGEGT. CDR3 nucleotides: TGTGCCAGCAGCACAACAGTAGAAGGGGCCAACGTCCTGACTTTC. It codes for CASSTTVEGANVLTF.

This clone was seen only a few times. The CDR3 region has the DNA TGTGCCAGCACGAGCGGGGGGGGCGCAGATACGCAGTATTTT. Amino acids: CASTSGGGADTQYF. This chain uses TRBV2 with TRBJ2-3, with TRBD2 matching 10 bases. Germline V lookup: CDR1 SNHLY, CDR2 FYNNEI. J was trimmed by 4 bases and V by 7 bases; bases with no gene match: 5. This CDR3 has 14 residues.

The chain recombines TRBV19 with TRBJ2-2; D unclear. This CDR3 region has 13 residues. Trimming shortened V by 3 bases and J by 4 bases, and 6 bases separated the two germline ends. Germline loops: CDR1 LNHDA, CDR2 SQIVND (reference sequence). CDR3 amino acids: CASSMLGTGELFF. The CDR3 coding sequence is TGTGCCAGTAGTATGTTGGGCACCGGGGAGCTGTTTTTT.

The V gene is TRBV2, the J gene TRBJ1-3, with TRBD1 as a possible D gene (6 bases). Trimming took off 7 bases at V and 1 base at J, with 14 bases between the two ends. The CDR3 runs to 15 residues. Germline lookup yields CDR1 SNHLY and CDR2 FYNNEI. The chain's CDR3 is CASTNRVASGNTIYF. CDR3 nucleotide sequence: TGTGCCAGCACCAACAGGGTAGCTTCTGGAAACACCATATATTTT.

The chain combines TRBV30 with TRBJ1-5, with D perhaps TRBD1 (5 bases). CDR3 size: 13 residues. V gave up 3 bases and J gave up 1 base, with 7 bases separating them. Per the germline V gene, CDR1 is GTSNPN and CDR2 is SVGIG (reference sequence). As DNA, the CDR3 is TGTGCCTGGAGCTGGGACAGCAATCAGCCCCAGCATTTT. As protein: CAWSWDSNQPQHF. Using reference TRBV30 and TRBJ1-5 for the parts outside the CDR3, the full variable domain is SQTIHQWPATLVQPVGSPLSLECTVEGTSNPNLYWYRQAAGRGLQLLFYSVGIGQISSEVPQNLSASRPQDRQFILSSKKLLLSDSGFYLCAWSWDSNQPQHFGDGTRLSIL.

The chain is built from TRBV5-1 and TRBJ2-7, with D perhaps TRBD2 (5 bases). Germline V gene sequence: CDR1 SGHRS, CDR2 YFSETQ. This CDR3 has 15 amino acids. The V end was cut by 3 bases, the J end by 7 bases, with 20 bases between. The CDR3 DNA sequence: TGCGCCAGCAGCTCGGAGACCATCGGAGGCTCTGAGCAGTACTTC. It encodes CASSSETIGGSEQYF.

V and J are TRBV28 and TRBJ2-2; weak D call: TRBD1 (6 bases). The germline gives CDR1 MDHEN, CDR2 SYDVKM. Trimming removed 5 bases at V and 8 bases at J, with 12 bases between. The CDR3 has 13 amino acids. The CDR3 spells CASSNRVTGELFF. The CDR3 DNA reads TGTGCCAGCAGTAACAGGGTAACAGGGGAGCTGTTTTTT.

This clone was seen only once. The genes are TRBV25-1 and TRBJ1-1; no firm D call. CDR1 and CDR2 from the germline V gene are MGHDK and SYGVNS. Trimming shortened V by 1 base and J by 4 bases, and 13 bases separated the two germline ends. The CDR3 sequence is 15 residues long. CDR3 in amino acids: CASSEWKEGGTEAFF. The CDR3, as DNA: TGTGCCAGCAGTGAATGGAAGGAGGGCGGCACTGAAGCTTTCTTT.

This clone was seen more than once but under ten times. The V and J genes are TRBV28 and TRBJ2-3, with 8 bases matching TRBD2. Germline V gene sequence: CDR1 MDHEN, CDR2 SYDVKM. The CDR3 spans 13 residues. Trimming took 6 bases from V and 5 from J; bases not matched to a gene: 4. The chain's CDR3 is CASSGGAEDTQYF. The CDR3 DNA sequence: TGTGCCAGCAGCGGGGGGGCGGAAGATACGCAGTATTTT.

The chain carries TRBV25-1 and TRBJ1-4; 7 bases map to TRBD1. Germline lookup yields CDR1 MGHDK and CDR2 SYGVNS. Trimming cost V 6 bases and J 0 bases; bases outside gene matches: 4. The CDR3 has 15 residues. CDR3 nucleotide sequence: TGTGCCAGCAGAGGTACAGGGGCAACTAATGAAAAACTGTTTTTT. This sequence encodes CASRGTGATNEKLFF.

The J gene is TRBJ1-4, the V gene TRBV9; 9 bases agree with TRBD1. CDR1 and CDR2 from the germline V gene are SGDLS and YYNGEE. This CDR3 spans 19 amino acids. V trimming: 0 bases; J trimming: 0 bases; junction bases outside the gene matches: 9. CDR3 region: CASSVGGTGWCATNEKLFF. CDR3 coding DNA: TGTGCCAGCAGCGTAGGGGGGACAGGGTGGTGTGCAACTAATGAAAAACTGTTTTTT. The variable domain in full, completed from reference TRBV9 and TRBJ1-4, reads DSGVTQTPKHLITATGQRVTLRCSPRSGDLSVYWYQQSLDQGLQFLIQYYNGEERAKGNILERFSAQQFPDLHSELNLSSLELGDSALYFCASSVGGTGWCATNEKLFFGSGTQLSVL.

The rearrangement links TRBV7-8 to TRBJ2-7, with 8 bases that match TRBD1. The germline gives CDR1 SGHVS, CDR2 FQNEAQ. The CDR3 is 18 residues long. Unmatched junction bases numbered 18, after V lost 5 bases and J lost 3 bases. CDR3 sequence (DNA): TGTGCCAGCAGCGCAGCCCCGTCCGACAGGGGTCTGTTCTACGAGCAGTACTTC. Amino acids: CASSAAPSDRGLFYEQYF.

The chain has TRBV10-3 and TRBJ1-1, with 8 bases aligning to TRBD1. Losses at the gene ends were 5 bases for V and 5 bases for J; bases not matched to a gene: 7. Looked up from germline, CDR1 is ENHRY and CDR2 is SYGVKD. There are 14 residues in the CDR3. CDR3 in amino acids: CAISLDRVGTEAFF. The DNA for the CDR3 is TGTGCCATCAGTCTGGACAGGGTCGGGACTGAAGCTTTCTTT.

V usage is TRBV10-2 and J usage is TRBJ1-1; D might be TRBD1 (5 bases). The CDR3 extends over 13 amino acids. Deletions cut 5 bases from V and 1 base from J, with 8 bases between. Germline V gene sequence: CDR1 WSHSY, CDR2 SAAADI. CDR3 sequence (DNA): TGCGCCAGCAGTCCTCAGGGGAACACTGAAGCTTTCTTT. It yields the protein CASSPQGNTEAFF.

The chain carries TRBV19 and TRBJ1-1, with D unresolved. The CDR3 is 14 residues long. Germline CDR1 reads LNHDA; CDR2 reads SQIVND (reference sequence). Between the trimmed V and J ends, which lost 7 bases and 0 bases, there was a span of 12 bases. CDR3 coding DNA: TGTGCCAGTACCCCGGATCAGATGAACACTGAAGCTTTCTTT. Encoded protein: CASTPDQMNTEAFF.

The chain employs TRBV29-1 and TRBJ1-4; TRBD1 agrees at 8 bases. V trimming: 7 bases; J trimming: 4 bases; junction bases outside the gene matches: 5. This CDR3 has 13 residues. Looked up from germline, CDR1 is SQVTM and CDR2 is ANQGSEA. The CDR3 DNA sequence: TGCAGCGGTTTGACAGGGGATAATGAAAAACTGTTTTTT. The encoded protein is CSGLTGDNEKLFF.

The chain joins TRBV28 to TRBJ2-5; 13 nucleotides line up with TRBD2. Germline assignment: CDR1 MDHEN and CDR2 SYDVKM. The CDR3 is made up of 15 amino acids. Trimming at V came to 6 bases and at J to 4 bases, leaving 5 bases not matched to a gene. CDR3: CASSSGLAGAETQYF. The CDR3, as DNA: TGTGCCAGCAGCTCCGGACTAGCGGGGGCAGAGACCCAGTACTTC.

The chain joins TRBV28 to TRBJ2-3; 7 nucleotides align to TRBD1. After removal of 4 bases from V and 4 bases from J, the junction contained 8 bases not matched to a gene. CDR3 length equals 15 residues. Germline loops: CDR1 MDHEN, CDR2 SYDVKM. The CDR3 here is CASSSRTTGADTQYF. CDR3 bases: TGTGCCAGCAGTTCCAGAACCACAGGGGCAGATACGCAGTATTTT.

The CDR3 region is CASSDQIWGTRDNSPLHF. In DNA form, the CDR3 reads TGTGCCAGCAGTGACCAAATATGGGGGACGAGAGATAATTCACCCCTCCACTTT. The gene calls are TRBV25-1 and TRBJ1-6, with D possibly TRBD1 on 5 matching bases. CDR1 is MGHDK, CDR2 SYGVNS, per germline. The ends were cut back, 3 bases at V and 5 bases at J, with 20 bases in the middle. This CDR3 is built from 18 residues.

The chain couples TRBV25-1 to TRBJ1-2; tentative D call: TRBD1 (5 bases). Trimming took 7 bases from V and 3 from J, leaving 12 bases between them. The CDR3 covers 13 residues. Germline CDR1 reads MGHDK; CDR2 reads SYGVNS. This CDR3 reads CASTLGRDYGYTF. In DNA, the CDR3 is TGTGCCAGCACCTTGGGACGGGACTATGGCTACACCTTC.

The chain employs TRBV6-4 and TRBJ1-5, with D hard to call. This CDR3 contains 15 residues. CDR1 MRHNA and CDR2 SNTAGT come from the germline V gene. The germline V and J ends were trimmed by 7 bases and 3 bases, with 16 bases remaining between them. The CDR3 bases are TGTGCCAGCATTAGGCCAGACGGAGCCAATCAGCCCCAGCATTTT. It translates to CASIRPDGANQPQHF.

CDR3 in DNA: TGCGCCAGCAGCCAAGATGGGACAGGGATTAACTATGGCTACACCTTC. Translation: CASSQDGTGINYGYTF. V usage is TRBV4-3 and J usage is TRBJ1-2; the match to TRBD1 covers 9 bases. V lost 0 bases to trimming and J lost 1 base; unmatched junction nucleotides: 3. The CDR3 consists of 16 residues. Germline loops: CDR1 LGHNA, CDR2 YSLEER.

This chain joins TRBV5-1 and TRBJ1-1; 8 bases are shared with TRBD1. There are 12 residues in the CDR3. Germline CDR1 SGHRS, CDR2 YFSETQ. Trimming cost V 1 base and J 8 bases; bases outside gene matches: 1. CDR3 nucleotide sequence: TGCGCCAGCAGCTTGTCAGGGGGCGAAGCTTTCTTT. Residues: CASSLSGGEAFF. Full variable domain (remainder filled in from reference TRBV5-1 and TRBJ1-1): KAGVTQTPRYLIKTRGQQVTLSCSPISGHRSVSWYQQTPGQGLQFLFEYFSETQRNKGNFPGRFSGRQFSNSRSEMNVSTLELGDSALYLCASSLSGGEAFFGQGTRLTVV.

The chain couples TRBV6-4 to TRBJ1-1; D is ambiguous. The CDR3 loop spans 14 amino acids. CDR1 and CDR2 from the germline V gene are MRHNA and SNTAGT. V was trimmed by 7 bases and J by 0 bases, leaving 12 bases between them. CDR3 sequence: CASKFSEMNTEAFF. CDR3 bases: TGTGCCAGCAAATTCTCTGAGATGAACACTGAAGCTTTCTTT.

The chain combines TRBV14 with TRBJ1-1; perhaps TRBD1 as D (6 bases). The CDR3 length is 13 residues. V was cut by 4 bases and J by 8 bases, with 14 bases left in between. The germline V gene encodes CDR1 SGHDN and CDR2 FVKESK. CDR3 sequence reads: CASSPLRGLEAFF. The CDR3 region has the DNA TGTGCCAGCAGCCCCCTCAGGGGACTAGAAGCTTTCTTT.

Here the CDR3 reads CASTSGGNSNQPQHF. In DNA, the CDR3 is TGTGCCAGTACCTCGGGGGGGAATAGCAATCAGCCCCAGCATTTT. This chain uses TRBV19 with TRBJ1-5, with D possibly TRBD1 on 5 matching bases. V was clipped by 7 bases and J by 0 bases, with 13 bases between them. The CDR3 spans 15 residues. Per germline, CDR1 LNHDA and CDR2 SQIVND (reference sequence).

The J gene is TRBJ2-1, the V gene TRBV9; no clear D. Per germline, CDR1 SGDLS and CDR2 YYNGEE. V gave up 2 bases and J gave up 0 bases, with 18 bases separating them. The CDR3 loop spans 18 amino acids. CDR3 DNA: TGTGCCAGCAGCGTGGGCTCGGAGACTGCCAGCTCCTACAATGAGCAGTTCTTC. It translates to CASSVGSETASSYNEQFF.

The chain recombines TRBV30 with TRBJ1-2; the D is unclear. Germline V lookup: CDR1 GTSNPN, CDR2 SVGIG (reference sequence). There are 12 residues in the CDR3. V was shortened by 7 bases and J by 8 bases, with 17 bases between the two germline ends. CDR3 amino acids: CAYSGSYGGYTF. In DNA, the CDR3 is TGTGCCTATTCCGGGAGTTATGGAGGCTACACCTTC.

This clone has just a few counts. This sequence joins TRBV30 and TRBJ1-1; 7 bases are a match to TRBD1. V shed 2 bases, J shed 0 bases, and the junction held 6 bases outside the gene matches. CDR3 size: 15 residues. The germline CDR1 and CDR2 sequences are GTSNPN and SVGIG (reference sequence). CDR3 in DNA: TGTGCCTGGAGTCTCCTAGACAGGGTGAACACTGAAGCTTTCTTT. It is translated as CAWSLLDRVNTEAFF.